This TCR beta chain is from a study of early T cells in non-severe SARS-CoV-2 infection. The wider study: Investigators sequenced bulk RNA drawn from unsorted whole blood, and chains remained unpaired. Study findings and constraints: Sequences matched to VDJdb favored anti-spike CD8 responses, while private and CD4 specificities were missed.

A note on this clonotype: No antigen is known for it.

V shed 2 bases and J 4 bases; nucleotides not matched to a gene: 7. Germline CDR1 is SGHRS and CDR2 is YFSETQ. The CDR3 contains 15 residues. As part of library construction, unique molecular identifiers were attached to individual cDNA molecules. TCRdb re-analysed the 5' RACE reads in MiXCR, keeping a single row per CDR3 protein. This sample has approximately 79,000 distinct CDR3 sequences; over 10% occur once, and the top ten carry approximately 6%. Material: whole blood. V usage is TRBV5-1 and J usage is TRBJ2-3; 7 nucleotides line up with TRBD2. This TCR was sampled from an adult who was a healthcare worker with PCR-confirmed SARS-CoV-2 infection or an uninfected control (not recorded which). CDR3 sequence reads: CASSFWTRDADTQYF. The CDR3 nucleotides are TGCGCCAGCAGCTTTTGGACTAGGGACGCAGATACGCAGTATTTT.